What follows are 29 T cell receptor beta chains derived from one specimen sequenced in a study of T cells after yellow fever vaccination. MiXCR, applied by TCRdb to the 5' RACE reads, yields one record per CDR3 protein. The table includes about 69,000 distinct CDR3 sequences, about 6% detected once. This material consisted of CD4+ T cells sorted from PBMCs, taken around 16 days after the first yellow fever vaccination. The source is a man aged 18 to 35 who received the YFV17D yellow fever vaccine.

The V gene is TRBV5-1, the J gene TRBJ1-1; 9 nucleotides align to TRBD1. From germline, CDR1 is SGHRS and CDR2 YFSETQ. V shed 3 bases and J 8 bases; nucleotides not matched to a gene: 2. CDR3 length equals 12 residues. The CDR3 DNA reads as TGCGCCAGCAGCTCTGGGACAGGGGAAGCTTTCTTT. Translation gives CASSSGTGEAFF.

This clonotype was recorded at least ten times. The CDR3 reads CSANRMASQYF. The CDR3, as DNA: TGCAGTGCCAACCGGATGGCTAGCCAGTACTTC. This chain uses TRBV20-1 with TRBJ2-4; TRBD2 is a possible D gene (5 bases). The V end was cut by 6 bases, the J end by 13 bases, with 16 bases between. The CDR3 totals 11 residues. CDR1 and CDR2 (germline): DFQATT, SNEGSKA (reference sequence).

This clonotype was seen many times. CDR3 residues: CASSRGGGSYEQYV. CDR3 bases: TGTGCCAGCTCCCGCGGGGGTGGGTCCTACGAGCAGTACGTC. The V gene is TRBV28, the J gene TRBJ2-7, with TRBD2 matching over 7 bases. The trim removed 8 bases at V and 1 base at J, leaving 8 bases unmatched. The germline V gene encodes CDR1 MDHEN and CDR2 SYDVKM. The CDR3 extends over 14 amino acids.

This clonotype was seen ten or more times. V usage is TRBV10-3 and J usage is TRBJ2-1, with D unresolved. The CDR3 runs to 12 residues. The germline V gene has CDR1 ENHRY and CDR2 SYGVKD. Trimming took off 8 bases at V and 3 bases at J, with 8 bases between the two ends. This CDR3 is CAIGDNYNEQFF. CDR3 bases: TGTGCCATCGGCGACAACTACAATGAGCAGTTCTTC.

This clonotype was counted many times. The chain couples TRBV7-9 to TRBJ2-7, with a tentative D call TRBD2 (5 bases). The germline V gene encodes CDR1 SEHNR and CDR2 FQNEAQ (reference sequence). The V and J ends lost 5 bases and 4 bases respectively, with 12 bases between them. This CDR3 comprises 13 residues. CDR3 sequence reads: CASSRPREYEQYF. In DNA, the CDR3 is TGTGCCAGCAGCCGTCCGAGGGAATACGAGCAGTACTTC.

This clonotype came up many times. This chain joins TRBV6-5 and TRBJ2-7, with 9 nucleotides matching TRBD2. The length of the CDR3 is 13 residues. V shed 10 bases and J 3 bases; nucleotides not matched to a gene: 7. Germline lookup yields CDR1 MNHEY and CDR2 SVGAGI. CDR3 protein: CATNSGGFYEQYV. CDR3 DNA: TGTGCCACCAACAGCGGGGGGTTCTACGAGCAGTACGTC.

This clonotype was counted ten times or more. This chain uses TRBV7-9 with TRBJ1-5, with TRBD1 as a possible D gene (5 bases). The germline CDR1 and CDR2 sequences are SEHNR and FQNEAQ (reference sequence). The CDR3 extends over 15 amino acids. Trimming removed 1 base from V and 10 bases from J, with 17 bases in between. The CDR3 here is CASSLGGEGTQPQHF. For the CDR3, the DNA is TGTGCCAGCAGCTTAGGGGGGGAGGGGACCCAACCCCAGCATTTT.

This clonotype was seen at least ten times. The chain carries TRBV7-2 and TRBJ1-3, with no clear D. Germline V gene lookup returns CDR1 SGHTA and CDR2 FQGNSA. The CDR3 contains 17 residues. V lost 5 bases and J lost 4, with 21 bases in between. The CDR3 coding sequence is TGTGCCAGCAGCCGCACCGTACCAACGGGCGGGGGAAACACCATATATTTT. It yields the protein CASSRTVPTGGGNTIYF.

This clonotype was detected ten times or more. This chain uses TRBV20-1 with TRBJ2-3; 12 bases are a match to TRBD2. Germline CDR1 reads DFQATT; CDR2 reads SNEGSKA (reference sequence). V dropped 5 bases and J dropped 4; count of bases not matched to a gene: 7. The CDR3 covers 15 residues. CDR3 amino acids: CSAPRLAGAPDTQYF. For the CDR3, the DNA is TGCAGTGCTCCTAGACTAGCGGGGGCCCCAGATACGCAGTATTTT.

This clonotype was seen many times. The gene calls are TRBV24-1 and TRBJ2-1; TRBD2 agrees at 8 bases. The CDR3 runs to 15 residues. V gave up 5 bases and J gave up 9 bases; unmatched junction bases: 11. Germline loops: CDR1 KGHDR, CDR2 SFDVKD. The CDR3 nucleotides are TGTGCCACCAGTGCCCCGCGCGGACTAGCAGGTGAGCAGTTCTTC. This encodes CATSAPRGLAGEQFF.

This clonotype showed up many times. The chain links TRBV29-1 to TRBJ2-1, with D possibly TRBD2 on 6 matching bases. The CDR3 spans 12 residues. CDR1 SQVTM and CDR2 ANQGSEA come from the germline V gene. CDR3 in amino acids: CRGGESYNEQFF. The CDR3, as DNA: TGCAGGGGGGGAGAGAGCTACAATGAGCAGTTCTTC.

In its sample, this clonotype was seen many times. The genes are TRBV14 and TRBJ1-5, with D perhaps matching TRBD1 (5 bases). Germline V lookup: CDR1 SGHDN, CDR2 FVKESK. Trimming shortened V by 3 bases and J by 9 bases, and 9 bases separated the two germline ends. The CDR3 consists of 12 residues. CDR3 nucleotide sequence: TGTGCCAGCAGCCACGAAAGGGGGCCCCAGCATTTT. This sequence encodes CASSHERGPQHF.

This clonotype has at least ten counts. As DNA, the CDR3 is TGTGCTAGTGGTTCCAACGAAGAGACCCAGTACTTC. Translating it yields CASGSNEETQYF. The rearrangement joins TRBV12-5 to TRBJ2-5; D gene unclear. CDR1 is LGHNT and CDR2 is FRNRAP in the germline V gene. This CDR3 is 12 amino acids long. Deletions cut 4 bases from V and 3 bases from J, with 6 bases between.

There are many counts of this clonotype. V gene TRBV5-1 combines with J gene TRBJ1-2; D remains unclear. The CDR3 extends over 13 amino acids. V lost 0 bases and J lost 8, with 11 bases in between. CDR1 is SGHRS, CDR2 YFSETQ, per germline. CDR3 sequence reads: CASSLEDSWGYTF. CDR3 sequence (DNA): TGCGCCAGCAGCTTGGAAGATTCCTGGGGCTACACCTTC.

The sample holds many counts of this clonotype. The chain is built from TRBV20-1 and TRBJ2-1, with D unclear. The CDR3 sequence is 11 residues long. Trimming stripped 5 bases from V and 7 bases from J, with 9 bases between. Germline CDR1 and CDR2: DFQATT and SNEGSKA (reference sequence). CDR3 nucleotide sequence: TGCAGTGCTCACGGGCAGAATGAGCAGTTCTTC. Amino acids: CSAHGQNEQFF.

This clonotype was found many times. The rearrangement uses TRBV4-3 and TRBJ2-2, with TRBD2 identical over 14 bases. The CDR3 has 19 residues. The junction had 8 bases not matched to a gene; V was cut back by 2 bases and J by 3 bases. Germline CDR1 is LGHNA and CDR2 is YSLEER. CDR3 residues: CASSQPRTSGGLYTGELFF. Written as DNA, the CDR3 is TGCGCCAGCAGCCAACCCAGGACTAGCGGGGGGCTCTACACCGGGGAGCTGTTTTTT.

This clonotype was seen ten or more times. The chain employs TRBV7-2 and TRBJ1-5; 10 bases line up with TRBD1. The V gene's germline CDR1 is SGHTA and CDR2 FQGNSA. V trimming: 4 bases; J trimming: 11 bases; junction bases outside the gene matches: 2. The CDR3 consists of 12 residues. This chain's CDR3 is CASSWTGGAQHF. The CDR3 nucleotides are TGTGCCAGCAGCTGGACAGGGGGAGCCCAGCATTTT.

This clonotype was observed at least ten times. This chain connects TRBV7-9 to TRBJ1-3; D may be TRBD1 (5 bases). The CDR3 runs to 14 residues. The germline V gene encodes CDR1 SEHNR and CDR2 FQNEAQ (reference sequence). The ends were cut back, 6 bases at V and 2 bases at J, with 11 bases in the middle. The CDR3 DNA reads as TGTGCCAGCAGTTTACTGACAGCTGGAAACACCATATATTTT. Amino acids: CASSLLTAGNTIYF.

This clonotype was counted at least ten times. The chain links TRBV6-5 to TRBJ1-6; D possibly corresponds to TRBD1 (5 bases). Germline V CDR1 and CDR2: MNHEY, SVGAGI. Trimming pared 8 bases from V and 0 bases from J, leaving 11 bases between. This CDR3 contains 15 residues. CDR3 nucleotide sequence: TGTGCCAGCCGACGGGGGAGCTCCTATAATTCACCCCTCCACTTT. Its translation: CASRRGSSYNSPLHF.

This clonotype was counted at least ten times. J is TRBJ2-2 and V is TRBV20-1, with D hard to call. The germline V gene encodes CDR1 DFQATT and CDR2 SNEGSKA (reference sequence). The CDR3 has 11 amino acids. Trimming took 1 base from V and 5 from J, leaving 2 bases between them. The CDR3 DNA reads TGCAGTGCTAGAGTTACCGGGGAGCTGTTTTTT. Its translation: CSARVTGELFF.

The table lists this clonotype with many counts. The CDR3 bases are TGCGCCAGCAGCTTAACAGGGGCAAAGGTCGATAATTCACCCCTCCACTTT. It codes for CASSLTGAKVDNSPLHF. The rearrangement joins TRBV5-1 to TRBJ1-6; TRBD1 matches 7 bases. The CDR3 extends over 17 amino acids. The J segment lost 5 bases and the V segment lost 2 bases, leaving 10 bases of the junction unmatched. Per the germline V gene, CDR1 is SGHRS and CDR2 is YFSETQ.

This clonotype was seen at least ten times. The rearrangement uses TRBV12-3 or TRBV12-4 and TRBJ1-2; TRBD1 is a possible D gene (5 bases). V was cut by 5 bases and J by 3 bases, with 16 bases left in between. This CDR3 contains 15 residues. The CDR3: CASSPRGGVYYGYTF. Here the CDR3 DNA reads TGTGCCAGCAGTCCGCGGGGGGGGGTTTACTATGGCTACACCTTC.

This clonotype showed up just a few times. This chain links TRBV4-3 with TRBJ2-2; D gene ambiguous. The CDR3 has 17 amino acids. The V gene lost 5 bases and the J gene lost 1 base, with 17 bases spanning the gap. Germline CDR1 and CDR2: LGHNA and YSLEER. The CDR3 region has the DNA TGCGCCAGCAGCGCCACGTCGGCAATCCTGAACACCGGGGAGCTGTTTTTT. It yields the protein CASSATSAILNTGELFF.

In its sample, this clonotype was seen many times. The chain links TRBV19 to TRBJ1-1; D might be TRBD1 (5 bases). Germline V gene data show CDR1 as LNHDA and CDR2 as SQIVND (reference sequence). Trimming shortened V by 5 bases and J by 0 bases, and 13 bases separated the two germline ends. The CDR3 runs 15 residues. The CDR3 here is CASSAPGGVNTEAFF. CDR3 nucleotide sequence: TGTGCCAGTAGTGCCCCGGGGGGGGTGAACACTGAAGCTTTCTTT.

A remark on this clonotype: A much more abundant neighbour one base away suggests this may be a read error. The rearrangement uses TRBV4-3 and TRBJ2-7; D gene ambiguous. V was trimmed by 2 bases and J by 5 bases, leaving 10 bases between them. Germline V gene sequence: CDR1 LGHNA, CDR2 YSLEER. The CDR3 contains 13 residues. CDR3 sequence (DNA): TGCGCCAGCAGCCAATCGCAAGGAGACGAGCAGTACTTC. Its protein product is CASSQSQGDEQYF.

This clonotype occurred many times. The genes are TRBV4-1 and TRBJ2-7, with a weak D call TRBD2 (6 bases). From germline, CDR1 is MGHRA and CDR2 YSYEKL. This CDR3 comprises 17 residues. Trimming took 1 base from V and 3 from J, leaving 19 bases between them. The CDR3 DNA follows: TGCGCCAGCAGCCAAGGGGGTGCACGGGAGCCTCTCTACGAGCAGTACTTC. This gives the protein CASSQGGAREPLYEQYF.

This clonotype was counted ten times or more. This chain connects TRBV14 to TRBJ1-2; D uncertain. There are 16 residues in the CDR3. Trimming took off 0 bases at V and 6 bases at J, with 17 bases between the two ends. The germline V gene has CDR1 SGHDN and CDR2 FVKESK. CDR3 amino acids: CASSQDTASPRDGYTF. For the CDR3, the DNA is TGTGCCAGCAGCCAAGATACGGCCTCTCCCCGGGATGGCTACACCTTC.

This clonotype turned up a few times. The CDR3 is CASSPHPGRERRPDEQFF. CDR3 DNA sequence: TGCGCCAGCAGCCCCCATCCAGGCAGGGAGCGCCGCCCGGATGAGCAGTTCTTC. The genes are TRBV4-3 and TRBJ2-1; D may match TRBD1 or TRBD2 (5 bases each). Germline V gives CDR1 LGHNA, CDR2 YSLEER. Deletions cut 4 bases from V and 8 bases from J, with 27 bases between. The CDR3 extends over 18 amino acids.

This clonotype occurred many times. The chain links TRBV12-3 or TRBV12-4 to TRBJ2-7; D is perhaps TRBD2 (5 bases). The CDR3 is made up of 14 amino acids. V gave up 8 bases and J gave up 1 base, with 15 bases separating them. CDR3 protein: CASQARAGSYEQYF. The CDR3 DNA follows: TGTGCCAGCCAGGCGAGGGCCGGGTCCTACGAGCAGTACTTC.